This passage covers 21 T cell receptor beta chains from one sample sequenced in a study of OX40 agonist ivuxolimab in advanced cancers. The protocol was immunoSEQ multiplex PCR, while the TCRdb copy is restricted to in-frame clones and leaves out a portion. The data hold 60,000 or so clones, with less than 85% observed a single time. Sequences were derived from CD4+ or CD8+ T cells sorted from blood, sampled in a trial of the OX40 agonist ivuxolimab. Receptor source: an adult with an advanced solid tumor such as melanoma, head and neck, liver or kidney cancer.

J is TRBJ2-1 and V is TRBV5-8; D is ambiguous. The CDR3 runs 14 residues. The V gene's germline CDR1 is SGHTS and CDR2 YDEGEE. V was clipped by 1 base and J by 3 bases, with 8 bases between them. CDR3 in DNA: TGTGCCAGCAGCTTGAGGTCTCACTACAATGAGCAGTTCTTC. Its translation is CASSLRSHYNEQFF.

This rearrangement joins TRBV11-2 to TRBJ2-1, with D perhaps TRBD1 (6 bases). Germline-derived CDR1 and CDR2 are SGHAT and FQNNGV. The CDR3 runs 14 residues. V gave up 5 bases and J gave up 9 bases, with 17 bases separating them. Written as DNA, the CDR3 is TGTGCCAGCAGCCTGGGAACCTGCAGGGGTGAGCAGTTCTTC. Its protein product is CASSLGTCRGEQFF.

This clone has a handful of counts. One end of the junction fails to match germline, which may point to a read error. The chain has TRBV29-1 and TRBJ2-1, with TRBD1 identical over 10 bases. Germline V lookup: CDR1 SQVTM, CDR2 ANQGSEA. The length of the CDR3 is 13 residues. Here the CDR3 reads CSVLTGGKWGIVF. DNA for the CDR3: TGCAGCGTATTGACAGGGGGCAAGTGGGGCATCGTCTTC.

This clone has a handful of counts. The chain has TRBV6-6 and TRBJ1-5; weak D call: TRBD1 (5 bases). Germline V gives CDR1 MNHNY, CDR2 SVGAGI (reference sequence). This CDR3 spans 15 amino acids. Trimming shortened V by 6 bases and J by 1 base, and 13 bases separated the two germline ends. The CDR3: CASRPKGASNQPQHF. The DNA for the CDR3 is TGTGCCAGCAGGCCCAAAGGGGCGAGCAATCAGCCCCAGCATTTT.

This clone was counted once. This sequence joins TRBV5-1 and TRBJ2-3, with D possibly called TRBD1 or TRBD2 (5 bases each). Trimming left V 0 bases short and J 2 bases short, with 13 bases between. This CDR3 contains 16 residues. CDR1 is SGHRS, CDR2 YFSETQ, per germline. CDR3 nucleotide sequence: TGCGCCAGCAGCTTGGAGGGACGGGCATTCACAGATACGCAGTATTTT. Its protein is CASSLEGRAFTDTQYF.

The chain has TRBV7-8 and TRBJ2-7; no clear D. Trimming shortened V by 5 bases and J by 2 bases, and 4 bases separated the two germline ends. The CDR3 runs to 11 residues. Germline CDR1 and CDR2: SGHVS and FQNEAQ. Here the CDR3 reads CASSPTYEQYF. DNA of the CDR3: TGTGCCAGCAGCCCGACCTACGAGCAGTACTTC.

The rearrangement uses TRBV4-2 and TRBJ2-7; no reliable D call. The V end was cut by 0 bases, the J end by 3 bases, with 9 bases between. Germline V gives CDR1 LGHNA, CDR2 YNFKEQ. The CDR3 has 14 residues. DNA of the CDR3: TGTGCCAGCAGCCAAGATGCGAACAGCTACGAGCAGTACTTC. Encoded protein: CASSQDANSYEQYF.

V is TRBV5-6 and J is TRBJ2-1; D is undetermined. Germline values: CDR1 SGHDT, CDR2 YYEEEE. Deletions cut 3 bases from V and 7 bases from J, with 8 bases between. The CDR3 consists of 12 residues. CDR3 DNA: TGTGCCAGCAGCTCCCTTAATAATGAGCAGTTCTTC. Translating it yields CASSSLNNEQFF.

The V gene is TRBV18, the J gene TRBJ2-1; 11 bases agree with TRBD2. Trimming took 5 bases from V and 10 from J; bases not matched to a gene: 13. Germline lookup yields CDR1 KGHSH and CDR2 LQKENI. The CDR3 has 16 residues. CDR3 in DNA: TGTGCCAGCTCATCATATAGCGGGAGGGCCCTCGGCGAGCAGTTCTTC. Protein sequence: CASSSYSGRALGEQFF.

The rearrangement uses TRBV14 and TRBJ1-1; D not certain. V lost 3 bases and J 0 bases, leaving 11 bases between the germline ends. The CDR3 has 15 residues. Germline V lookup: CDR1 SGHDN, CDR2 FVKESK. This chain's CDR3 is CASSHLGRLNTEAFF. CDR3 nucleotide sequence: TGTGCCAGCAGCCACCTTGGGCGGCTGAACACTGAAGCTTTCTTT.

This clone was counted a single time. The V call is TRBV18, the J call TRBJ2-2; perhaps TRBD1 as D (6 bases). V gave up 2 bases and J gave up 3 bases, with 10 bases separating them. Per the germline V gene, CDR1 is KGHSH and CDR2 is LQKENI. The CDR3 is 15 amino acids. The CDR3 coding sequence is TGTGCCAGCTCACCAGGACAGTCCTACACCGGGGAGCTGTTTTTT. Translation gives CASSPGQSYTGELFF.

The V call is TRBV5-1, the J call TRBJ2-3, with unresolved D. Germline V gives CDR1 SGHRS, CDR2 YFSETQ. Trimming removed 3 bases at V and 4 bases at J, with 12 bases between. CDR3 size: 14 residues. The CDR3 here is CASSSTDRPDTQYF. The DNA of the CDR3 is TGCGCCAGCAGCTCCACGGACCGGCCAGATACGCAGTATTTT. The full variable domain, its missing parts supplied by reference TRBV5-1 and TRBJ2-3, is KAGVTQTPRYLIKTRGQQVTLSCSPISGHRSVSWYQQTPGQGLQFLFEYFSETQRNKGNFPGRFSGRQFSNSRSEMNVSTLELGDSALYLCASSSTDRPDTQYFGPGTRLTVL.

This clone was found a few times. The chain uses TRBV4-1 and TRBJ2-1; no firm D call. Germline CDR1 reads MGHRA; CDR2 reads YSYEKL. The V and J ends lost 3 bases and 0 bases respectively, with 12 bases between them. This CDR3 contains 16 residues. The CDR3 sequence is CASSQPSSSSYNEQFF. DNA of the CDR3: TGCGCCAGCAGCCAGCCAAGCTCTAGCTCCTACAATGAGCAGTTCTTC.

The rearrangement joins TRBV9 to TRBJ2-6; 8 nucleotides line up with TRBD2. CDR3 length: 17 amino acids. Germline V gives CDR1 SGDLS, CDR2 YYNGEE. V trimming: 2 bases; J trimming: 0 bases; junction bases outside the gene matches: 4. The CDR3 reads CASSVAGGSSGANVLTF. The CDR3 coding sequence is TGTGCCAGCAGCGTTGCGGGAGGTTCCTCTGGGGCCAACGTCCTGACTTTC.

This chain joins TRBV4-1 and TRBJ2-2; 7 positions match TRBD1. The CDR3 has 15 residues. The germline V gene encodes CDR1 MGHRA and CDR2 YSYEKL. Trimming cost V 1 base and J 6 bases; bases outside gene matches: 5. In DNA form, the CDR3 reads TGCGCCAGCAGCCAAGTAGGGGGCGAGCCCGGGGAGCTGTTTTTT. Protein product: CASSQVGGEPGELFF.

The chain carries TRBV18 and TRBJ2-5, with TRBD2 matching over 11 bases. There are 14 residues in the CDR3. CDR1 and CDR2 from the germline V gene are KGHSH and LQKENI. Trimming took 6 bases from V and 5 from J; bases not matched to a gene: 5. The CDR3 reads CASSVAGGPETQYF. CDR3 coding DNA: TGTGCCAGCTCCGTAGCGGGAGGGCCTGAGACCCAGTACTTC.

The CDR3: CASRWGRTGHDEQFF. CDR3 DNA: TGTGCCAGTAGATGGGGGCGGACAGGCCACGATGAGCAGTTCTTC. This chain joins TRBV19 and TRBJ2-1; 7 bases agree with TRBD1. Germline V lookup: CDR1 LNHDA, CDR2 SQIVND (reference sequence). CDR3 length: 15 residues. With V trimmed by 6 bases and J by 8 bases, 13 bases remained unmatched.

The rearrangement links TRBV5-6 to TRBJ1-1, with D maybe TRBD1 (5 bases). The germline CDR1 and CDR2 sequences are SGHDT and YYEEEE. V was pared by 0 bases and J by 12 bases, with 15 bases between. The CDR3 extends over 13 amino acids. Here the CDR3 reads CASSLGRGKSTFF. The CDR3 DNA is TGTGCCAGCAGCTTGGGTCGGGGGAAGTCAACTTTCTTT.

The V and J genes are TRBV10-1 and TRBJ2-1, with 11 bases lining up with TRBD1. From germline, CDR1 is WNHNN and CDR2 SYGVQD (reference sequence). The junction had 6 bases not matched to a gene; V was cut back by 3 bases and J by 8 bases. There are 15 residues in the CDR3. Here the CDR3 reads CASSDPGQGVDEQFF. The CDR3, as DNA: TGCGCCAGCAGTGACCCGGGACAGGGGGTCGATGAGCAGTTCTTC.

CDR3 nucleotide sequence: TGTGCCAGCAGCGTGACAGGTTCCTATTTGCCTGGCTACACCTTC. Amino acid sequence: CASSVTGSYLPGYTF. The chain carries TRBV9 and TRBJ1-2; D possibly corresponds to TRBD1 (6 bases). This CDR3 is built from 15 residues. V was clipped by 2 bases and J by 7 bases, with 18 bases between them. CDR1 is SGDLS, CDR2 YYNGEE, per germline.

The chain combines TRBV11-2 with TRBJ2-7; 9 positions agree with TRBD1. Germline CDR1 reads SGHAT; CDR2 reads FQNNGV. V lost 5 bases, J lost 1 base, and 12 bases stayed unmatched. The CDR3 sequence is 17 residues long. This chain's CDR3 is CASSAIRRTGASYEQYF. For the CDR3, the DNA is TGTGCCAGCAGCGCCATACGCCGGACAGGGGCTTCCTACGAGCAGTACTTC.